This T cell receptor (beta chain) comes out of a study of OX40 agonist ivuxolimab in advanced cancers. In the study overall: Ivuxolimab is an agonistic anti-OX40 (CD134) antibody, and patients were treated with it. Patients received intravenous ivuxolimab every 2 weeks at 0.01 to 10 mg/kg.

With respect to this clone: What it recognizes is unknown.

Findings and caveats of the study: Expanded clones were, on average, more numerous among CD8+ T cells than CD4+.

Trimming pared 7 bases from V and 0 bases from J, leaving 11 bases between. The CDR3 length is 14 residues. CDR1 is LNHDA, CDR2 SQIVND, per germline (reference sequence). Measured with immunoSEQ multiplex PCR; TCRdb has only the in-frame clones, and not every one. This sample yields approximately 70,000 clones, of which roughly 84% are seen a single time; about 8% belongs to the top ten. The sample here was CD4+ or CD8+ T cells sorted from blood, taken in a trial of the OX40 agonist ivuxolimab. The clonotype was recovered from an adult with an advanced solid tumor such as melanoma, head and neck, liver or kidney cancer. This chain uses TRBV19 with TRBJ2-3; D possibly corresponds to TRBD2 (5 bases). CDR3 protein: CASKSGFSTDTQYF. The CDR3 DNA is TGTGCCAGTAAATCGGGATTTAGCACAGATACGCAGTATTTT. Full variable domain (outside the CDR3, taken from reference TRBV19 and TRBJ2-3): DGGITQSPKYLFRKEGQNVTLSCEQNLNHDAMYWYRQDPGQGLRLIYYSQIVNDFQKGDIAEGYSVSREKKESFPLTVTSAQKNPTAFYLCASKSGFSTDTQYFGPGTRLTVL.